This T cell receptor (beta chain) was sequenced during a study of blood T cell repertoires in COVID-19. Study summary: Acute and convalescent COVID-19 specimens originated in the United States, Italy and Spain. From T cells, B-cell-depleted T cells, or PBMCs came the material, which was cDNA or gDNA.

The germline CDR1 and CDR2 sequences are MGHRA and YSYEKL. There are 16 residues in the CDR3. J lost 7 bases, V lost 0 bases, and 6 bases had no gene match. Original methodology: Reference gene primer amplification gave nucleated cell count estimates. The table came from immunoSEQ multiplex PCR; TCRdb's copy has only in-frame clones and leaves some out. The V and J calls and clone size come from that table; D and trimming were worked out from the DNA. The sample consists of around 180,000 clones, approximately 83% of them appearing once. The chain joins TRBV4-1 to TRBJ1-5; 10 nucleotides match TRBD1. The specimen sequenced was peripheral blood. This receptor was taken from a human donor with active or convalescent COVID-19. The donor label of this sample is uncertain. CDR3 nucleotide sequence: TGCGCCAGCAGCCAAGATAGACAGGGGGCGAGGCAGCCCCAGCATTTT. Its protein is CASSQDRQGARQPQHF.